These 18 T cell receptor beta chains were all obtained from the same sample, sequenced in a study of blood T cell repertoires in COVID-19 (dated by TCRdb to 2018 to 2021). The library came from the immunoSEQ multiplex PCR assay. TCRdb re-hosts the immuneACCESS table, in-frame sequences only. Its copies lack some clones; in the studies checked, an unresolved V gene accounts for under half of them, and the cause for the rest is not known. The sample table records roughly 180,000 clones; approximately 80% of these occur just once. The ten most abundant clones make up approximately 12% of the sample. The sequencing sample was made of PBMCs or T cells enriched from blood (not recorded which). The receptors derive from a woman aged 55 to 70 who had recovered from COVID-19.

The chain links TRBV7-6 to TRBJ2-7; 7 positions match TRBD1. V trimming: 2 bases; J trimming: 4 bases; junction bases outside the gene matches: 8. This CDR3 has 15 residues. Germline-derived CDR1 and CDR2 are SGHVS and FNYEAQ. The CDR3 spells CASSLTGTESYEQYF. The CDR3 DNA reads TGTGCCAGCAGCTTAACCGGGACAGAAAGTTACGAGCAGTACTTC.

This clone came up a few times. V usage is TRBV28 and J usage is TRBJ1-5; TRBD1 matches at 9 bases. The junction had 7 bases not matched to a gene; V was cut back by 6 bases and J by 7 bases. CDR3 length: 14 amino acids. The germline CDR1 and CDR2 sequences are MDHEN and SYDVKM. The CDR3 DNA follows: TGTGCCAGCAGCCGGGGGACAGGGTACCAGCCCCAGCATTTT. This sequence encodes CASSRGTGYQPQHF. The entire variable domain, with the rest obtained from reference TRBV28 and TRBJ1-5, is as follows: DVKVTQSSRYLVKRTGEKVFLECVQDMDHENMFWYRQDPGLGLRLIYFSYDVKMKEKGDIPEGYSVSREKKERFSLILESASTNQTSMYLCASSRGTGYQPQHFGDGTRLSIL.

The chain recombines TRBV19 with TRBJ2-1; TRBD1 matches at 7 bases. From germline, CDR1 is LNHDA and CDR2 SQIVND (reference sequence). After removal of 2 bases from V and 9 bases from J, the junction contained 10 bases not matched to a gene. This CDR3 spans 15 amino acids. The CDR3 DNA follows: TGTGCCAGTAGTATAATTAGGGACAGTGGGTTTGAGCAGTTCTTC. It translates to CASSIIRDSGFEQFF.

The V gene is TRBV30, the J gene TRBJ1-1, with D hard to call. The CDR3 sequence is 13 residues long. V was shortened by 4 bases and J by 0 bases, with 9 bases between the two germline ends. CDR1 and CDR2 (germline): GTSNPN, SVGIG (reference sequence). The CDR3 nucleotides are TGTGCCTGGAATCTTCAGGTGAACACTGAAGCTTTCTTT. Its protein is CAWNLQVNTEAFF.

The V gene is TRBV6-4, the J gene TRBJ1-6, with 7 bases lining up with TRBD1. CDR3 length: 14 amino acids. V was pared by 4 bases and J by 10 bases, with 7 bases of the junction left unmatched. Germline V gene sequence: CDR1 MRHNA, CDR2 SNTAGT. The CDR3 is CASSARGHRSPLHF. The CDR3 bases are TGTGCCAGCAGTGCGAGGGGGCATCGATCACCCCTCCACTTT.

V gene TRBV18 combines with J gene TRBJ1-2; TRBD1 matches at 8 bases. This CDR3 spans 13 amino acids. Trimming removed 3 bases from V and 8 bases from J; junction bases left unmatched: 5. CDR1 and CDR2 from the germline V gene are KGHSH and LQKENI. The CDR3 DNA reads as TGTGCCAGCTCACCCCTACAGGGGGAAGGCTACACCTTC. This gives the protein CASSPLQGEGYTF. Combining the CDR3 with reference TRBV18 and TRBJ1-2 gives the whole variable domain NAGVMQNPRHLVRRRGQEARLRCSPMKGHSHVYWYRQLPEEGLKFMVYLQKENIIDESGMPKERFSAEFPKEGPSILRIQQVVRGDSAAYFCASSPLQGEGYTFGSGTRLTVV.

The chain has TRBV12-3 or TRBV12-4 and TRBJ2-3; D gene ambiguous. Between the trimmed V and J ends, which lost 6 bases and 6 bases, there was a span of 10 bases. The CDR3 consists of 12 residues. The CDR3 nucleotides are TGTGCCAGCAGACACGAGAGGGATACGCAGTATTTT. Its protein product is CASRHERDTQYF.

As DNA, the CDR3 is TGTGCCAGCAGGGAGGGTATACTAGCGGGAGTATACGAGCAGTACTTC. It specifies CASREGILAGVYEQYF. The chain uses TRBV2 and TRBJ2-7; 11 bases map to TRBD2. The CDR3 is 16 residues long. Germline-derived CDR1 and CDR2 are SNHLY and FYNNEI. V lost 6 bases and J lost 4; bases outside the gene matches: 11.

The chain is built from TRBV19 and TRBJ1-1; 9 bases line up with TRBD1. V lost 5 bases and J lost 1; bases outside the gene matches: 5. CDR1 is LNHDA and CDR2 is SQIVND in the germline V gene (reference sequence). CDR3 size: 15 residues. Here the CDR3 reads CASSRDRVTNTEAFF. The CDR3 nucleotides are TGTGCCAGTAGTCGGGACAGGGTAACGAACACTGAAGCTTTCTTT.

The genes are TRBV3-1 (or the pseudogene TRBV3-2) and TRBJ1-4, with D tentatively TRBD1 (6 bases). Germline V CDR1 and CDR2: LGHDT, YNNKEL (reference sequence). Trimming took 2 bases from V and 4 from J, leaving 11 bases between them. CDR3 length: 15 amino acids. The CDR3, as DNA: TGTGCCAGCAGCCAAAGGACAGAAAATAATGAAAAACTGTTTTTT. Its translation is CASSQRTENNEKLFF.

This chain connects TRBV9 to TRBJ1-4; D unresolved. The germline gives CDR1 SGDLS, CDR2 YYNGEE. CDR3 size: 15 residues. V lost 0 bases, J lost 3 bases, and 9 bases lay in between. CDR3 sequence: CASSVDGVPNEKLFF. The CDR3 region has the DNA TGTGCCAGCAGCGTAGACGGGGTACCTAATGAAAAACTGTTTTTT.

The chain carries TRBV28 and TRBJ2-2; D is possibly TRBD2 (6 bases). The length of the CDR3 is 15 residues. Germline V gene lookup returns CDR1 MDHEN and CDR2 SYDVKM. V was pared by 4 bases and J by 1 base, with 10 bases between. The CDR3 DNA is TGTGCCAGCAGTTCCGGGACTCTGAACACCGGGGAGCTGTTTTTT. Translated: CASSSGTLNTGELFF.

The J gene is TRBJ2-1, the V gene TRBV28, with D maybe TRBD2 (6 bases). Germline CDR1 MDHEN, CDR2 SYDVKM. V lost 0 bases to trimming and J lost 16 bases, with 13 bases between them. The CDR3 is 12 residues long. This CDR3 is CASSLWWEVRFF. Written as DNA, the CDR3 is TGTGCCAGCAGTTTATGGTGGGAGGTTCGATTCTTC.

The chain is built from TRBV21-1 and TRBJ2-7; the D segment call TRBD2 is taken from the table without a DNA check. TRBV21-1 is tagged as a pseudogene. This CDR3 has 14 residues. This CDR3 reads CASSKEELAYEQYF. The CDR3 DNA sequence: TGTGCCAGCAGCAAAGAGGAGCTAGCTTACGAGCAGTACTTC.

The chain carries TRBV9 and TRBJ2-1; a possible D gene is TRBD2 (5 bases). The CDR3 is made up of 14 amino acids. Germline-derived CDR1 and CDR2 are SGDLS and YYNGEE. Trimming cost V 4 bases and J 6 bases, with 14 bases left between them. The CDR3 sequence is CASSPQLAGNEQFF. In DNA form, the CDR3 reads TGTGCCAGCAGCCCCCAGCTAGCAGGCAATGAGCAGTTCTTC.

Turning to this clone: The junction does not match germline at one end; this may be a read error. The chain combines TRBV7-7 with TRBJ2-2, with TRBD1 matching 11 bases. CDR1 is SSHAT, CDR2 FNYEAQ, per germline (reference sequence). There are 14 residues in the CDR3. The CDR3 sequence is CASRPGQGAGELFF. The CDR3 DNA reads TGTGCTAGCAGACCGGGACAGGGGGCCGGGGAGCTGTTTTTT.

This chain links TRBV28 with TRBJ2-1; D might be TRBD2 (5 bases). The CDR3 spans 15 residues. CDR1 MDHEN and CDR2 SYDVKM come from the germline V gene. V was pared by 4 bases and J by 10 bases, with 20 bases between. This CDR3 reads CASSSPTGGAEEQFF. CDR3 DNA: TGTGCCAGCAGTTCCCCCACGGGCGGAGCGGAAGAGCAGTTCTTC.

This clone was detected many times. The chain combines TRBV1 with TRBJ1-4; no DNA check was done on the table's D call, TRBD1. TRBV1 is assigned pseudogene status. This CDR3 comprises 10 residues. The CDR3 nucleotides read TGCACCAGCAGGCGGGACAGGACTTCTTTT. Translating gives CTSRRDRTSF.